This T cell receptor (beta chain) was captured in a study of blood T cell repertoires in COVID-19. About the research overall: Sources were T cells, B-cell-depleted T cells, or PBMCs; the material itself was cDNA or gDNA.

The CDR3 is 11 residues long. V was clipped by 8 bases and J by 4 bases, with 6 bases between them. CDR1 is SEHNR, CDR2 FQNEAQ, per germline (reference sequence). Generated by immunoSEQ multiplex PCR, the TCRdb table keeps only in-frame clones and is missing some. The sample holds 150,000 to 200,000 clones; approximately 86% are singletons and the top ten take more than 3%. In its sample, this clone was seen a few times. This receptor was obtained from a man aged 65-85 years with acute or convalescent COVID-19. The chain recombines TRBV7-9 with TRBJ2-1; a possible D gene is TRBD1 (5 bases). The sample consisted of peripheral blood. The DNA for the CDR3 is TGTGCCAGCCAGGGTTACAATGAGCAGTTCTTC. Translation: CASQGYNEQFF. The variable domain in full, with the rest retrieved from reference TRBV7-9 and TRBJ2-1, is DTGVSQNPRHKITKRGQNVTFRCDPISEHNRLYWYRQTLGQGPEFLTYFQNEAQLEKSRLLSDRFSAERPKGSFSTLEIQRTEQGDSAMYLCASQGYNEQFFGPGTRLTVL.